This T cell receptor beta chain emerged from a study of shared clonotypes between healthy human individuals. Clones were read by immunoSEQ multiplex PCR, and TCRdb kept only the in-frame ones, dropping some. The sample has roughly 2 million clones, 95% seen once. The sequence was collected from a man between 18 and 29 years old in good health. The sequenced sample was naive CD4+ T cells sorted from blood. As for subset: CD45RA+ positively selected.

Here the CDR3 reads CASSLNLGQRGDSYTF. Here the CDR3 DNA reads TGTGCCAGCAGCCTCAACCTAGGACAGCGCGGGGATAGCTACACCTTC. The chain combines TRBV28 with TRBJ1-2; TRBD1 might be the D (6 bases). CDR1 MDHEN and CDR2 SYDVKM come from the germline V gene. This CDR3 is built from 16 residues. V was trimmed by 6 bases and J by 9 bases, leaving 26 bases between them.